The rows below give T cell receptor beta chains drawn from one sample of a study of cytomegalovirus exposure and HLA in healthy donors. Assay: immunoSEQ multiplex PCR; the TCRdb copy retains only in-frame clones and omits some. The sample has around 150,000 clones; 80% to 95% are singletons. Input material: PBMCs. Receptor source: a young man in good health and CMV-seronegative. The CDR3 runs from the conserved cysteine through the conserved F or W. Each record gives: D gene, V gene, clone size, J gene, CDR3 DNA, CDR3 protein. The D gene is left open where the match is weak. Rows may omit the clone size; those that give it use once, few, many or a size class.

d_call: TRBD2
v_call: TRBV9
clone_size: -
j_call: TRBJ2-3
cdr3_nt: TGTGCCAGCAGCGAGGGGGGACTAGCGGGAGAGAAGACGCAGTATTTT
cdr3_aa: CASSEGGLAGEKTQYF

d_call: TRBD2
v_call: TRBV9
clone_size: once
j_call: TRBJ2-2
cdr3_nt: TGTGCCAGCAGCCCCGCCGGGGGGGCTTACGCCGGGGAGCTGTTTTTT
cdr3_aa: CASSPAGGAYAGELFF

d_call: -
v_call: TRBV7-2
clone_size: -
j_call: TRBJ1-3
cdr3_nt: TGTGCCAGCAGCTTTAGGGGAGGGGACACCATATATTTT
cdr3_aa: CASSFRGGDTIYF

d_call: TRBD1
v_call: TRBV9
clone_size: -
j_call: TRBJ1-2
cdr3_nt: TGTGCCAGCAGCGCCCGGGACAGAAGTTTTAGCTATGGCTACACCTTC
cdr3_aa: CASSARDRSFSYGYTF

d_call: TRBD1
v_call: TRBV7-7
clone_size: -
j_call: TRBJ2-1
cdr3_nt: TGTGCCAGCAGCCACGGGACAGGGGAGAGGGAGCAGTTCTTC
cdr3_aa: CASSHGTGEREQFF

d_call: -
v_call: TRBV5-1
clone_size: -
j_call: TRBJ2-2
cdr3_nt: TGCGCCAGCAGCGGGGGGACAGCCACCGGGGAGCTGTTTTTT
cdr3_aa: CASSGGTATGELFF

d_call: -
v_call: TRBV18
clone_size: few
j_call: TRBJ2-7
cdr3_nt: TGTGCCAGCTCACCAGGAGCACAGGGTAACGAGCAGTACTTC
cdr3_aa: CASSPGAQGNEQYF

d_call: -
v_call: TRBV19
clone_size: -
j_call: TRBJ2-2
cdr3_nt: TGTGCCAGTAGTATGCGGGGCGGGACAGCGAACACCGGGGAGCTGTTTTTT
cdr3_aa: CASSMRGGTANTGELFF

d_call: TRBD1
v_call: TRBV19
clone_size: -
j_call: TRBJ1-4
cdr3_nt: TGTGCCAGTAGTGTGGGGGACAGGAAGAATGAAAAACTGTTTTTT
cdr3_aa: CASSVGDRKNEKLFF

d_call: TRBD1
v_call: TRBV6-1
clone_size: -
j_call: TRBJ2-5
cdr3_nt: TGTGCCAGCAGTGAATGGTTAGGGGGCAAAGAGACCCAGTACTTC
cdr3_aa: CASSEWLGGKETQYF

d_call: TRBD2
v_call: TRBV6-5
clone_size: -
j_call: TRBJ2-1
cdr3_nt: TGTGCCAGCAGTTCGGGACTACCTAGGAATGAGCAGTTCTTC
cdr3_aa: CASSSGLPRNEQFF

d_call: TRBD2
v_call: TRBV10-1
clone_size: -
j_call: TRBJ2-3
cdr3_nt: TGCGCCAGCAGTCTGGGCCCAGCGGGGACCACAGATACGCAGTATTTT
cdr3_aa: CASSLGPAGTTDTQYF

d_call: -
v_call: TRBV7-6
clone_size: -
j_call: TRBJ1-1
cdr3_nt: TGTGCCAGCAGCTTAGGGGCAGGGGTAGGGAACACTGAAGCTTTCTTT
cdr3_aa: CASSLGAGVGNTEAFF

d_call: TRBD1
v_call: TRBV29-1
clone_size: -
j_call: TRBJ1-1
cdr3_nt: TGCAGCGCAACGGGACAGCAGAACACTGAAGCTTTCTTT
cdr3_aa: CSATGQQNTEAFF

d_call: -
v_call: TRBV6-6
clone_size: -
j_call: TRBJ1-1
cdr3_nt: TGTGCCAGCAGACAGAGCATGAACACTGAAGCTTTCTTT
cdr3_aa: CASRQSMNTEAFF

d_call: -
v_call: TRBV5-4
clone_size: -
j_call: TRBJ2-5
cdr3_nt: TGTGCCAGCAGCTTTTACAGCCAAGAGACCCAGTACTTC
cdr3_aa: CASSFYSQETQYF

d_call: TRBD1
v_call: TRBV6-5
clone_size: once
j_call: TRBJ1-1
cdr3_nt: TGTGCCAGCAGTTACAGGACAGGAATCGAAGCTTTCTTT
cdr3_aa: CASSYRTGIEAFF

d_call: -
v_call: TRBV5-1
clone_size: -
j_call: TRBJ2-5
cdr3_nt: TGCGCCAGCAGCTTGGACAGTCGGGAGACCCAGTACTTC
cdr3_aa: CASSLDSRETQYF

d_call: -
v_call: TRBV27
clone_size: -
j_call: TRBJ1-5
cdr3_nt: TGTGCCAGCAGCCTAGACTCATATAGCAATCAGCCCCAGCATTTT
cdr3_aa: CASSLDSYSNQPQHF

d_call: TRBD1
v_call: TRBV7-6
clone_size: few
j_call: TRBJ2-7
cdr3_nt: TGTGCCAGCAGCTTAGGGGCGCGACAGGGAACCTACGAGCAGTACTTC
cdr3_aa: CASSLGARQGTYEQYF

d_call: -
v_call: TRBV5-8
clone_size: -
j_call: TRBJ2-5
cdr3_nt: TGTGCCAGCAGCAGCCTTGTCTCGGAGACCCAGTACTTC
cdr3_aa: CASSSLVSETQYF

d_call: TRBD2
v_call: TRBV9
clone_size: -
j_call: TRBJ2-1
cdr3_nt: TGTGCCAGCAGCGTAGCTACAGCGGGGGAGCAGTTCTTC
cdr3_aa: CASSVATAGEQFF

d_call: -
v_call: TRBV18
clone_size: -
j_call: TRBJ2-1
cdr3_nt: TGTGCCAGCTCACCGGCCGATGAGCAGTTCTTC
cdr3_aa: CASSPADEQFF

d_call: -
v_call: TRBV29-1
clone_size: -
j_call: TRBJ1-2
cdr3_nt: TGCAGCGTTTTTAGGAGCAGTTGGCTCCCTTTTAACTATGGCTACACCTTC
cdr3_aa: CSVFRSSWLPFNYGYTF

d_call: -
v_call: TRBV25-1
clone_size: few
j_call: TRBJ1-2
cdr3_nt: TGTGCCAGCAGTGAATACCGGGGGGCTGGCTACACCTTC
cdr3_aa: CASSEYRGAGYTF

d_call: -
v_call: TRBV19
clone_size: -
j_call: TRBJ2-7
cdr3_nt: TGTGCCAGTAGTATCGGCAGGACCTACGAGCAGTACTTC
cdr3_aa: CASSIGRTYEQYF

d_call: -
v_call: TRBV21-1
clone_size: once
j_call: TRBJ1-5
cdr3_nt: TGTGCCAGCAGCAAAGGGGTGGCGAGGGACAGGGGCCAGCCCCAGCATTTT
cdr3_aa: CASSKGVARDRGQPQHF

d_call: TRBD1
v_call: TRBV7-9
clone_size: -
j_call: TRBJ2-7
cdr3_nt: TGTGCCAGCAGTTTACTGGGACAGAGCTACGAGCAGTACTTC
cdr3_aa: CASSLLGQSYEQYF

d_call: TRBD2
v_call: TRBV5-1
clone_size: few
j_call: TRBJ2-3
cdr3_nt: TGCGCCAGCAGCTTGGCCCCACTAGCGGGGGGCCCTCCCCCGGCGCAGTATTTT
cdr3_aa: CASSLAPLAGGPPPAQYF

d_call: -
v_call: TRBV5-4
clone_size: -
j_call: TRBJ2-7
cdr3_nt: TGTGCCAGCAGCCCTGGGGGTCTAGCGATTAACTACGAGCAGTACTTC
cdr3_aa: CASSPGGLAINYEQYF

d_call: -
v_call: TRBV6-5
clone_size: -
j_call: TRBJ1-2
cdr3_nt: TGTGCCAGCAGCGAACAGGGCTCCTATGGCTACACCTTC
cdr3_aa: CASSEQGSYGYTF

d_call: -
v_call: TRBV29-1
clone_size: -
j_call: TRBJ1-4
cdr3_nt: TGCAGCGTTCCCCTGGGGCAGGGACAAGAAAAACTGTTTTTT
cdr3_aa: CSVPLGQGQEKLFF

d_call: -
v_call: TRBV11-2
clone_size: -
j_call: TRBJ2-1
cdr3_nt: TGTGCCAGCAGCTTAGAGAGCCATGAGCAGTTCTTC
cdr3_aa: CASSLESHEQFF

d_call: -
v_call: TRBV7-8
clone_size: -
j_call: TRBJ2-5
cdr3_nt: TGTGCCAGCAGCTCCGAAGGACTCCAAGAGACCCAGTACTTC
cdr3_aa: CASSSEGLQETQYF

d_call: TRBD1
v_call: TRBV7-2
clone_size: -
j_call: TRBJ1-2
cdr3_nt: TGTGCCAGCAGCTGGGGACAGGGCAACTATGGCTACACCTTC
cdr3_aa: CASSWGQGNYGYTF

d_call: -
v_call: TRBV6-5
clone_size: -
j_call: TRBJ1-2
cdr3_nt: TGTGCCAGCAGTTACTCCACAAGGGGTGGCTACACCTTC
cdr3_aa: CASSYSTRGGYTF

d_call: -
v_call: TRBV6-5
clone_size: -
j_call: TRBJ1-1
cdr3_nt: TGTGCCAGCAGTTCGGGGGGAACTGAAGCTTTCTTT
cdr3_aa: CASSSGGTEAFF

d_call: TRBD2
v_call: TRBV7-9
clone_size: -
j_call: TRBJ2-1
cdr3_nt: TGTGCCAGCAGCCTCTACCTAGCGGGGGCTGGGGATGAGCAGTTCTTC
cdr3_aa: CASSLYLAGAGDEQFF

d_call: -
v_call: TRBV5-1
clone_size: -
j_call: TRBJ1-2
cdr3_nt: TGCGCCAGCAGCTTGGGGACGGGAAACTATGGCTACACCTTC
cdr3_aa: CASSLGTGNYGYTF

d_call: TRBD1
v_call: TRBV9
clone_size: -
j_call: TRBJ2-1
cdr3_nt: TGTGCCAGCAGCGTAGTAGGGACAGGGTTACTCAATGAGCAGTTCTTC
cdr3_aa: CASSVVGTGLLNEQFF

d_call: TRBD1
v_call: TRBV27
clone_size: -
j_call: TRBJ2-4
cdr3_nt: TGTGCCAGCAGTTCATATGGACAGGAGGAGAAAAACATTCAGTACTTC
cdr3_aa: CASSSYGQEEKNIQYF

d_call: -
v_call: TRBV7-6
clone_size: -
j_call: TRBJ2-3
cdr3_nt: TGTGCCAGCAGCCTCAGGGATATGAGCACAGATACGCAGTATTTT
cdr3_aa: CASSLRDMSTDTQYF

d_call: TRBD1
v_call: TRBV5-6
clone_size: -
j_call: TRBJ1-2
cdr3_nt: TGTGCCAGCAGCTTGGGACAGGGCCCCTATGGCTACACCTTC
cdr3_aa: CASSLGQGPYGYTF

d_call: -
v_call: TRBV18
clone_size: -
j_call: TRBJ2-5
cdr3_nt: TGTGCCAGCTCCCCCGGGACAATCCAAGAGACCCAGTACTTC
cdr3_aa: CASSPGTIQETQYF

d_call: -
v_call: TRBV5-1
clone_size: -
j_call: TRBJ2-7
cdr3_nt: TGCGCCAGCAGCTTGGAACGGACAGAATACGAGCAGTACTTC
cdr3_aa: CASSLERTEYEQYF

d_call: -
v_call: TRBV6-1
clone_size: -
j_call: TRBJ1-5
cdr3_nt: TGTGCCAGCAGGAACACAGGGTATAGCAATCAGCCCCAGCATTTT
cdr3_aa: CASRNTGYSNQPQHF

d_call: -
v_call: TRBV10-3
clone_size: -
j_call: TRBJ2-5
cdr3_nt: TGTGCCATCAGCCGACCCGAAGCGGATCAAGAGACCCAGTACTTC
cdr3_aa: CAISRPEADQETQYF

d_call: -
v_call: TRBV30
clone_size: -
j_call: TRBJ2-6
cdr3_nt: TGTGCCTGGAGTGAGGGGGCTGGGGCCAACGTCCTGACTTTC
cdr3_aa: CAWSEGAGANVLTF

d_call: -
v_call: TRBV5-1
clone_size: -
j_call: TRBJ1-1
cdr3_nt: TGCGCCAGCAGTATAACAGGATCCATGAACACTGAAGCTTTCTTT
cdr3_aa: CASSITGSMNTEAFF

d_call: -
v_call: TRBV1
clone_size: -
j_call: TRBJ1-2
cdr3_nt: TGCACCAGCAGCAAAGAGGGGGCGCGTGGCTACACCTTC
cdr3_aa: CTSSKEGARGYTF

d_call: -
v_call: TRBV2
clone_size: -
j_call: TRBJ2-7
cdr3_nt: TGTGCCAGCAGTGAATCCTCTCACGAGCAGTACTTC
cdr3_aa: CASSESSHEQYF

d_call: TRBD1
v_call: TRBV4-3
clone_size: -
j_call: TRBJ1-1
cdr3_nt: TGCGCCAGCAGCCCACGGCCGGGACAGGAGAACACTGAAGCTTTCTTT
cdr3_aa: CASSPRPGQENTEAFF

d_call: TRBD2
v_call: TRBV5-6
clone_size: -
j_call: TRBJ2-1
cdr3_nt: TGTGCCAGCAGCTTGGGGGCCGGACTAGGGACCTACAATGAGCAGTTCTTC
cdr3_aa: CASSLGAGLGTYNEQFF

d_call: TRBD1
v_call: TRBV2
clone_size: -
j_call: TRBJ2-7
cdr3_nt: TGTGCCAGCAGTGATCTACAGGGGGATCACGAGCAGTACTTC
cdr3_aa: CASSDLQGDHEQYF